These 11 T cell receptor beta chains originate from one sample sequenced in a study of OX40 agonist ivuxolimab in advanced cancers. The protocol was immunoSEQ multiplex PCR, while the TCRdb copy is restricted to in-frame clones and leaves out a portion. The top ten clones hold roughly 1.5% of a sample with roughly 98,000 clones, about 80% of them seen once. Sequences were derived from CD4+ or CD8+ T cells sorted from blood, sampled in a trial of the OX40 agonist ivuxolimab. The source is an adult with an advanced solid tumor such as melanoma, head and neck, liver or kidney cancer.

The gene calls are TRBV14 and TRBJ1-4; no definite D call. CDR3 length equals 11 residues. Germline V gives CDR1 SGHDN, CDR2 FVKESK. V was clipped by 4 bases and J by 7 bases, with 4 bases between them. The CDR3 DNA sequence: TGTGCCAGCAGCCGGGCTGAAAAACTGTTTTTT. It is translated as CASSRAEKLFF.

The rearrangement uses TRBV6-6 and TRBJ1-5, with TRBD1 as a possible D gene (5 bases). Germline assignment: CDR1 MNHNY and CDR2 SVGAGI (reference sequence). The CDR3 length is 16 residues. The V and J ends lost 6 bases and 1 base respectively, with 16 bases between them. The CDR3, as DNA: TGTGCCAGCAGCATTGAAGGACAAGTCAGCAATCAGCCCCAGCATTTT. Protein sequence: CASSIEGQVSNQPQHF.

The chain employs TRBV19 and TRBJ2-2, with 14 nucleotides matching TRBD2. Trimming at V came to 6 bases and at J to 1 base, leaving 7 bases not matched to a gene. Germline assignment: CDR1 LNHDA and CDR2 SQIVND (reference sequence). This CDR3 is built from 18 residues. The CDR3, as DNA: TGTGCCAGTAGGAAAGGACTAGCGGGGGGTCTGAACACCGGGGAGCTGTTTTTT. Translated, it gives CASRKGLAGGLNTGELFF.

The genes are TRBV6-1 and TRBJ2-7; 7 bases are shared with TRBD1. Per the germline V gene, CDR1 is MNHNS and CDR2 is SASEGT. The CDR3 loop spans 13 amino acids. The trim removed 7 bases at V and 0 bases at J, leaving 3 bases unmatched. CDR3 nucleotide sequence: TGTGCCAGCACGGGACAGAGCTCCTACGAGCAGTACTTC. Residues: CASTGQSSYEQYF.

The gene calls are TRBV29-1 and TRBJ1-1, with D maybe TRBD1 (5 bases). The CDR3 length is 13 residues. Trimming cost V 0 bases and J 9 bases, with 14 bases left between them. The germline gives CDR1 SQVTM, CDR2 ANQGSEA. CDR3 DNA sequence: TGCAGCGTTGAAGATAACAGGAGGAGTCAAGCTTTCTTT. It is translated as CSVEDNRRSQAFF.

This clone is a singleton in its sample. The J gene is TRBJ1-6, the V gene TRBV25-1, with no clear D. The germline CDR1 and CDR2 sequences are MGHDK and SYGVNS. The CDR3 runs 16 residues. Trimming pared 4 bases from V and 4 bases from J, leaving 14 bases between. The CDR3 sequence is CASSGSLLHYNSPLHF. CDR3 nucleotides: TGTGCCAGCAGTGGGTCTCTCCTTCATTATAATTCACCCCTCCACTTT. The full variable domain, with the rest looked up from reference TRBV25-1 and TRBJ1-6, is EADIYQTPRYLVIGTGKKITLECSQTMGHDKMYWYQQDPGMELHLIHYSYGVNSTEKGDLSSESTVSRIRTEHFPLTLESARPSHTSQYLCASSGSLLHYNSPLHFGNGTRLTVT.

The chain is built from TRBV4-2 and TRBJ2-3, with TRBD2 matching over 8 bases. V lost 4 bases to trimming and J lost 0 bases; unmatched junction nucleotides: 3. This CDR3 region has 15 residues. Germline values: CDR1 LGHNA, CDR2 YNFKEQ. The CDR3 coding sequence is TGTGCCAGCAGCCGAGGACTAGCTAGCACAGATACGCAGTATTTT. Translation: CASSRGLASTDTQYF.

The rearrangement links TRBV11-2 to TRBJ2-3; 9 nucleotides align to TRBD1. The CDR3 consists of 15 residues. V gave up 5 bases and J gave up 2 bases; unmatched junction bases: 5. CDR1 is SGHAT, CDR2 FQNNGV, per germline. This chain's CDR3 is CASSPTGGPTDTQYF. The CDR3 coding sequence is TGTGCCAGCAGCCCGACAGGGGGTCCCACAGATACGCAGTATTTT.

The rearrangement links TRBV10-3 to TRBJ2-5; no reliable D call. Germline V lookup: CDR1 ENHRY, CDR2 SYGVKD. The CDR3 has 16 residues. V was clipped by 0 bases and J by 10 bases, with 21 bases between them. For the CDR3, the DNA is TGTGCCATCAGTGAGTCGATGATTACGGGTCCCGTTGACCAGTACTTC. This encodes CAISESMITGPVDQYF.

The chain uses TRBV5-4 and TRBJ2-7; 9 bases align to TRBD1. CDR3 size: 13 residues. Unmatched junction bases numbered 1, after V lost 2 bases and J lost 4 bases. Germline-derived CDR1 and CDR2 are SGHNT and YYREEE (reference sequence). The CDR3 protein is CASSLQGAYEQYF. CDR3 bases: TGTGCCAGCAGCTTACAGGGGGCGTACGAGCAGTACTTC.

This clone was seen once. Possible read error: a much larger clone is one base away. The chain employs TRBV18 and TRBJ2-1; 9 nucleotides match TRBD1. Germline CDR1 KGHSH, CDR2 LQKENI. V gave up 4 bases and J gave up 4 bases; unmatched junction bases: 5. The CDR3 totals 15 residues. The CDR3 sequence: CASSLRTGAYNEQFF. As DNA, the CDR3 is TGTGCCAGCTCACTACGGACAGGGGCATACAATGAGCAGTTCTTC.